These 29 T cell receptor beta chains came from one sample sequenced in a study of blood T cells in healthy people across ages. The second PCR ran about 6 to 11 cycles with a sample-barcoded 5' primer and J-beta primers. One entry per CDR3 protein results from TCRdb running MiXCR on the 5' RACE reads. Of fewer than 2 million distinct CDR3 sequences in the sample, roughly two fifths were seen once. Sample: blood. These receptor sequences come from a human donor in good health.

As to this clonotype: One end of the junction does not line up with germline, which may come from a read error. The V and J genes are TRBV7-7 and TRBJ2-3, with TRBD2 identical over 7 bases. The CDR3 covers 17 residues. The germline CDR1 and CDR2 sequences are SSHAT and FNYEAQ (reference sequence). The chain's CDR3 is CASSLGPPRGGLDTQYF. CDR3 coding DNA: TGTGCTAGCAGCTTAGGGCCCCCGCGCGGGGGTTTGGATACGCAGTATTTT.

This clonotype was observed a handful of times. The genes are TRBV5-6 and TRBJ1-4; D is unresolved. The CDR3 extends over 12 amino acids. Germline loops: CDR1 SGHDT, CDR2 YYEEEE. Between the trimmed V and J ends, which lost 4 bases and 7 bases, there was a span of 8 bases. CDR3 in DNA: TGTGCCAGCAGCAAGCAAGGTGAAAAACTGTTTTTT. This codes for CASSKQGEKLFF.

This clonotype was seen a handful of times. The rearrangement uses TRBV10-3 and TRBJ2-1; 11 positions agree with TRBD1. In germline, CDR1 is ENHRY, CDR2 SYGVKD. There are 15 residues in the CDR3. The V segment lost 3 bases and the J segment 9 bases; nucleotides outside the gene matches: 7. CDR3 sequence (DNA): TGTGCCATCAGTGAACCGGGACAGGGGGAGGGTGAGCAGTTCTTC. Its translation: CAISEPGQGEGEQFF.

This clonotype occurred a few times. The CDR3 reads CASSLTGGSGGNEQFF. CDR3 nucleotide sequence: TGTGCCAGCAGCTTAACGGGAGGTAGCGGGGGGAATGAGCAGTTCTTC. This chain uses TRBV7-3 with TRBJ2-1, with 10 bases matching TRBD2. The V gene end was trimmed by 0 bases and the J gene end by 7 bases; junction bases not matched to a gene: 6. CDR3 length equals 16 residues. Per the germline V gene, CDR1 is SGHTA and CDR2 is FQGTGA.

With respect to this clonotype: A much larger clonotype is one base distant, so this may be a read error. V and J are TRBV5-1 and TRBJ2-7; weak D call: TRBD2 (6 bases). CDR3 length: 12 amino acids. CDR1 is SGHRS and CDR2 is YFSETQ in the germline V gene. The CDR3, as DNA: TGCGCCAGCGGCTTTGACGGAGGGTTACAGTACTTC. Translating it yields CASGFDGGLQYF.

The chain uses TRBV12-3 or TRBV12-4 and TRBJ1-4; TRBD1 matches at 10 bases. The CDR3 loop spans 14 amino acids. The V gene end was trimmed by 4 bases and the J gene end by 8 bases; junction bases not matched to a gene: 4. The chain's CDR3 is CASSWDRGAEKLFF. The DNA of the CDR3 is TGTGCCAGCAGTTGGGACAGGGGAGCGGAAAAACTGTTTTTT.

The chain couples TRBV27 to TRBJ2-2, with D perhaps matching TRBD2 (5 bases). Per germline, CDR1 MNHEY and CDR2 SMNVEV (reference sequence). The V end was cut by 6 bases, the J end by 8 bases, with 10 bases between. The CDR3 is 12 residues long. The CDR3 loop is CASSTGFGELFF. DNA of the CDR3: TGTGCCAGCAGCACGGGGTTTGGGGAGCTGTTTTTT.

This clonotype was seen ten or more times. This chain uses TRBV9 with TRBJ2-5; 10 nucleotides line up with TRBD2. Unmatched junction bases numbered 11, after V lost 2 bases and J lost 4 bases. This CDR3 contains 17 residues. Germline CDR1 reads SGDLS; CDR2 reads YYNGEE. CDR3 in DNA: TGTGCCAGCAGCGTGGGAAGGACTAGCGGACTTTTAGAGACCCAGTACTTC. Amino acid sequence: CASSVGRTSGLLETQYF.

The chain couples TRBV12-3 or TRBV12-4 to TRBJ1-5; D perhaps matches TRBD1 (6 bases). There are 17 residues in the CDR3. V shed 3 bases and J shed 0 bases, with 15 bases lying between them. CDR3 nucleotide sequence: TGTGCCAGCAGTTTGGAGACACAGGGCTATAGCAATCAGCCCCAGCATTTT. Its translation: CASSLETQGYSNQPQHF.

This clonotype was seen only a few times. The V call is TRBV12-3 or TRBV12-4, the J call TRBJ2-3; 9 bases line up with TRBD1. Trimming at V came to 5 bases and at J to 7 bases, leaving 4 bases not matched to a gene. The CDR3 length is 13 residues. The CDR3 loop reads CASSGQGSNTQYF. CDR3 sequence (DNA): TGTGCCAGCAGTGGACAGGGGTCGAATACGCAGTATTTT.

The V and J genes are TRBV4-1 and TRBJ2-1; D not certain. The tail of the sequence fits TRBJ2-7 better, so the J call may be wrong. Germline CDR1 reads MGHRA; CDR2 reads YSYEKL. The CDR3 covers 15 residues. Here the CDR3 DNA reads TGCGCCAGCAGCCAAGATCAACGTCCGGGTTACGAGCAGTACTTC. It codes for CASSQDQRPGYEQYF.

The sample holds a few counts of this clonotype. V is TRBV20-1 and J is TRBJ2-5, with D perhaps matching TRBD2 (6 bases). Trimming left V 0 bases short and J 2 bases short, with 19 bases between. CDR1 DFQATT and CDR2 SNEGSKA come from the germline V gene (reference sequence). This CDR3 region has 17 residues. The CDR3 DNA sequence: TGCAGTGCTAGAGATCTCCGTCTGATGGGGGGACAAGAGACCCAGTACTTC. It is translated as CSARDLRLMGGQETQYF.

The rearrangement links TRBV9 to TRBJ1-2; D perhaps matches TRBD1 (5 bases). V lost 6 bases and J lost 6, with 9 bases in between. Germline CDR1 SGDLS, CDR2 YYNGEE. The CDR3 consists of 11 residues. CDR3 nucleotides: TGTGCCAGCAACTCGACAGATGGCTACACCTTC. Its translation: CASNSTDGYTF.

The gene calls are TRBV5-6 and TRBJ2-1, with 7 bases identical to TRBD2. Germline trimming cut 4 bases from V and 2 bases from J; bases unmatched to any gene: 12. Looked up from germline, CDR1 is SGHDT and CDR2 is YYEEEE. This CDR3 is built from 17 residues. In nucleotides, the CDR3 is TGTGCCAGCAGCCAGTTCGTGGGGGGGTTGCCCTACAATGAGCAGTTCTTC. Residues: CASSQFVGGLPYNEQFF.

This clonotype was picked up a small number of times. The chain has TRBV29-1 and TRBJ1-1; tentatively, D is TRBD1 (5 bases). There are 15 residues in the CDR3. Trimming took off 5 bases at V and 1 base at J, with 17 bases between the two ends. Germline CDR1 SQVTM, CDR2 ANQGSEA. Here the CDR3 reads CSVRGSAGWNTEAFF. The CDR3 region has the DNA TGCAGCGTTCGGGGGTCTGCAGGCTGGAACACTGAAGCTTTCTTT.

This rearrangement joins TRBV24-1 to TRBJ2-5; maybe TRBD1 (5 bases). Germline-derived CDR1 and CDR2 are KGHDR and SFDVKD. The CDR3 is 13 amino acids. Trimming left V 7 bases short and J 3 bases short, with 11 bases between. CDR3 loop: CATRQGGEETQYF. The CDR3 DNA sequence: TGTGCCACCAGGCAGGGTGGCGAAGAGACCCAGTACTTC.

The chain recombines TRBV18 with TRBJ2-7; D is unclear. The last part of the DNA fits TRBJ2-5 better; the J call may be wrong. This CDR3 has 15 amino acids. The germline gives CDR1 KGHSH, CDR2 LQKENI. The CDR3 coding sequence is TGTGCCAGCTCACCACCAGATGGAGTCGCCGAGACCCAGTACTTC. This codes for CASSPPDGVAETQYF.

The V and J genes are TRBV15 and TRBJ2-1; the D call may be TRBD1 or TRBD2 (5 bases each). Germline assignment: CDR1 LNHNV and CDR2 YYDKDF (reference sequence). V was trimmed by 1 base and J by 3 bases, leaving 13 bases between them. The CDR3 consists of 16 residues. The CDR3 DNA sequence: TGTGCCACCAGCAGAGGGGGACGGGGTCTCTACAATGAGCAGTTCTTC. Amino acids: CATSRGGRGLYNEQFF.

The chain is built from TRBV29-1 and TRBJ2-5, with D maybe TRBD1 (5 bases). V lost 4 bases and J lost 5, with 11 bases in between. Germline values: CDR1 SQVTM, CDR2 ANQGSEA. The length of the CDR3 is 12 residues. The DNA for the CDR3 is TGCAGCGTTGTCATAGGGGTGGAGACCCAGTACTTC. Encoded protein: CSVVIGVETQYF. The complete variable domain, with remaining parts taken from reference TRBV29-1 and TRBJ2-5, reads SAVISQKPSRDICQRGTSLTIQCQVDSQVTMMFWYRQQPGQSLTLIATANQGSEATYESGFVIDKFPISRPNLTFSTLTVSNMSPEDSSIYLCSVVIGVETQYFGPGTRLLVL.

The gene calls are TRBV14 and TRBJ2-4, with D possibly TRBD1 on 6 matching bases. The J call could be wrong; TRBJ2-7 is a better fit for the DNA end. This CDR3 contains 15 residues. Per germline, CDR1 SGHDN and CDR2 FVKESK. The CDR3 DNA is TGTGCCAGCAGCCAGGGGGCCGAGAGCTCCTACGAGCAGTACTTC. Its protein is CASSQGAESSYEQYF.

The chain has TRBV20-1 and TRBJ2-5, with D possibly being TRBD2 (7 bases). The germline V gene encodes CDR1 DFQATT and CDR2 SNEGSKA (reference sequence). The CDR3 is made up of 16 amino acids. V lost 1 base, J lost 2 bases, and 17 bases lay in between. The CDR3, as DNA: TGCAGTGCTAGAGGGGTCCGCGGGGGCCATCAAGAGACCCAGTACTTC. As protein: CSARGVRGGHQETQYF.

A few counts support this clonotype. The chain has TRBV7-2 and TRBJ2-1; no reliable D call. Germline CDR1 and CDR2: SGHTA and FQGNSA. V lost 2 bases and J lost 7, with 9 bases in between. This CDR3 region has 13 residues. The CDR3 bases are TGTGCCAGCAGCTTATACTTAGGGAATGAGCAGTTCTTC. It translates to CASSLYLGNEQFF.

The chain is built from TRBV9 and TRBJ2-5; TRBD1 might be the D (7 bases). This CDR3 spans 14 amino acids. The V end lost 3 bases, the J end lost 11 bases, and 20 bases lay between the germline ends. Germline V CDR1 and CDR2: SGDLS, YYNGEE. The CDR3 reads CASSATGEAYEQYF. In DNA form, the CDR3 reads TGTGCCAGCAGCGCAACAGGGGAGGCCTACGAACAGTACTTC.

The chain has TRBV24-1 and TRBJ1-5, with D maybe TRBD1 (5 bases). Trimming stripped 7 bases from V and 7 bases from J, with 16 bases between. This CDR3 comprises 14 residues. Germline CDR1 and CDR2: KGHDR and SFDVKD. CDR3 sequence (DNA): TGTGCCACCAGAAGTCGGGACGCAGGACAGCCCCAGCATTTT. Translating gives CATRSRDAGQPQHF.

This clonotype has only a few counts. This chain uses TRBV15 with TRBJ2-5; the D is unclear. Germline values: CDR1 LNHNV, CDR2 YYDKDF (reference sequence). CDR3 size: 16 residues. V was shortened by 2 bases and J by 1 base, with 14 bases between the two germline ends. CDR3 sequence: CATSRYGAPTQETQYF. In nucleotides, the CDR3 is TGTGCCACCAGCAGATACGGAGCACCAACCCAAGAGACCCAGTACTTC.

This clonotype showed up just a few times. This sequence joins TRBV20-1 and TRBJ1-1, with 7 bases lining up with TRBD1. Losses at the gene ends were 3 bases for V and 7 bases for J; bases not matched to a gene: 11. The CDR3 runs to 14 residues. CDR1 and CDR2 from the germline V gene are DFQATT and SNEGSKA (reference sequence). The CDR3 region is CSARMRGRHFEAFF. CDR3 bases: TGCAGTGCTAGGATGAGGGGGCGTCACTTTGAAGCTTTCTTT.

This clonotype has just a few counts. The CDR3 DNA reads as TGCGGAGGACTAGCAACTAATGAAAAACTGTTTTTT. Encoded protein: CGGLATNEKLFF. The chain is built from TRBV20-1 and TRBJ1-4; D gene uncertain. The germline gives CDR1 DFQATT, CDR2 SNEGSKA (reference sequence). CDR3 size: 12 residues.

This chain uses TRBV7-3 with TRBJ1-2; D remains unclear. This CDR3 comprises 16 residues. Trimming shortened V by 1 base and J by 2 bases, and 14 bases separated the two germline ends. The germline CDR1 and CDR2 sequences are SGHTA and FQGTGA. The CDR3 sequence: CASSLNSPPINYGYTF. CDR3 DNA sequence: TGTGCCAGCAGCTTAAACTCTCCACCCATAAACTATGGCTACACCTTC.

The chain combines TRBV6-5 with TRBJ2-3, with D possibly being TRBD1 or TRBD2 (5 bases each). This CDR3 comprises 16 residues. The germline V gene has CDR1 MNHEY and CDR2 SVGAGI. V lost 2 bases, J lost 0 bases, and 12 bases lay in between. The CDR3 DNA sequence: TGTGCCAGCAGTTACAGGGGACGGGCGAGCACAGATACGCAGTATTTT. As protein: CASSYRGRASTDTQYF.